These 20 T cell receptor beta chains came from one sample sequenced in a study of CD8 T cells in Susac syndrome. RNA amounts of roughly 0.5 to 1 ug underwent reverse transcription with random hexamers. TCRdb recomputed calls from the immunoSEQ multiplex PCR reads with MiXCR, one row per CDR3 protein. The sample yields 400,000 or so distinct CDR3 sequences, 85% seen once. The specimen sequenced was CD8+ T cells from PBMCs. These receptors originate from a human donor with multiple sclerosis.

The chain couples TRBV15 to TRBJ1-2; 10 bases match TRBD1. Germline CDR1 and CDR2: LNHNV and YYDKDF (reference sequence). V gave up 3 bases and J gave up 6 bases; unmatched junction bases: 13. The CDR3 has 17 residues. This chain's CDR3 is CATSSDYLPTGGHGYTF. The CDR3, as DNA: TGTGCCACCAGCAGTGACTACCTGCCGACAGGGGGCCATGGCTACACCTTC.

This CDR3 is CASSEPSIYEQYF. CDR3 nucleotides: TGTGCCAGCAGTGAACCCTCGATCTACGAGCAGTACTTC. This chain links TRBV2 with TRBJ2-7; D is unclear. CDR1 and CDR2 (germline): SNHLY, FYNNEI. This CDR3 is 13 amino acids long. The V gene lost 2 bases and the J gene lost 3 bases, with 8 bases spanning the gap.

CDR3 in DNA: TGTGCCAGTAGTATGAGACTAGCGGAATACGAGCAGTACTTC. Amino acid sequence: CASSMRLAEYEQYF. This chain uses TRBV19 with TRBJ2-7; 9 nucleotides align to TRBD2. V dropped 3 bases and J dropped 4; count of bases not matched to a gene: 4. Germline V CDR1 and CDR2: LNHDA, SQIVND (reference sequence). The CDR3 has 14 residues.

This clonotype was picked up a small number of times. The genes are TRBV29-1 and TRBJ2-2, with D possibly being TRBD2 (5 bases). Trimming left V 6 bases short and J 3 bases short, with 14 bases between. This CDR3 spans 14 amino acids. The germline gives CDR1 SQVTM, CDR2 ANQGSEA. The CDR3 bases are TGCAGCGTCCACGAACCGAGGGACACCGGGGAGCTGTTTTTT. Protein: CSVHEPRDTGELFF.

The rearrangement uses TRBV14 and TRBJ2-2, with D perhaps matching TRBD1 (6 bases). V dropped 2 bases and J dropped 4 bases, with 20 bases sitting between them. Germline V gives CDR1 SGHDN, CDR2 FVKESK. This CDR3 spans 18 amino acids. This CDR3 reads CASSQHRVPRMSTGELFF. CDR3 bases: TGTGCCAGCAGCCAACACAGGGTGCCAAGGATGAGCACCGGGGAGCTGTTTTTT.

The gene calls are TRBV12-3 or TRBV12-4 and TRBJ1-1, with D possibly matching TRBD1 (6 bases). V shed 3 bases and J shed 0 bases, with 17 bases lying between them. CDR3 length: 17 residues. CDR3 DNA sequence: TGTGCCAGCAGTTTGGACAGTTCTAAATCCGTGAACACTGAAGCTTTCTTT. This gives the protein CASSLDSSKSVNTEAFF.

V usage is TRBV5-4 and J usage is TRBJ2-7; the D gene is possibly TRBD2 (6 bases). V gave up 2 bases and J gave up 2 bases, with 14 bases separating them. Germline CDR1 and CDR2: SGHNT and YYREEE (reference sequence). The CDR3 runs to 15 residues. CDR3 amino acids: CASSFGGEAAYEQYF. For the CDR3, the DNA is TGTGCCAGCAGCTTTGGAGGGGAGGCAGCCTACGAGCAGTACTTC.

Here the CDR3 reads CATQGGDTEAFF. In DNA, the CDR3 is TGTGCCACCCAGGGAGGGGATACTGAAGCTTTCTTT. This chain joins TRBV7-9 and TRBJ1-1, with D possibly TRBD1 on 5 matching bases. The CDR3 totals 12 residues. CDR1 SEHNR and CDR2 FQNEAQ come from the germline V gene (reference sequence). With 10 bases removed from V and 5 bases from J, the gap between germline ends came to 14 bases.

This clonotype appeared once. The gene calls are TRBV5-5 and TRBJ1-5; no clear D gene. The CDR3 extends over 14 amino acids. Trimming removed 4 bases from V and 7 bases from J, with 15 bases in between. The germline V gene encodes CDR1 SGHKS and CDR2 YYEKEE (reference sequence). CDR3 sequence: CASSIGWLNQPQHF. Written as DNA, the CDR3 is TGTGCCAGCAGCATTGGGTGGTTGAACCAGCCCCAGCATTTT.

This rearrangement joins TRBV12-3 or TRBV12-4 to TRBJ2-2; TRBD2 matches at 7 bases. The CDR3 runs to 18 residues. V dropped 3 bases and J dropped 5; count of bases not matched to a gene: 15. The CDR3 region has the DNA TGTGCCAGCAGTTTCGGGCTAGCGGACTTGTCGTGGACCGGGGAGCTGTTTTTT. It encodes CASSFGLADLSWTGELFF.

The rearrangement links TRBV27 to TRBJ1-1; 7 nucleotides align to TRBD1. The CDR3 has 13 amino acids. The trim removed 1 base at V and 6 bases at J, leaving 2 bases unmatched. From germline, CDR1 is MNHEY and CDR2 SMNVEV (reference sequence). This CDR3 reads CASSLFQGAEAFF. The DNA of the CDR3 is TGTGCCAGCAGTTTATTTCAGGGGGCTGAAGCTTTCTTT.

This clonotype was seen only once. V usage is TRBV4-1 and J usage is TRBJ2-1; 11 nucleotides align to TRBD2. The CDR3 has 19 amino acids. V shed 2 bases and J 7 bases; nucleotides not matched to a gene: 16. From germline, CDR1 is MGHRA and CDR2 YSYEKL. The CDR3 loop is CASSQHNHLIAGGGNEQFF. CDR3 coding DNA: TGCGCCAGCAGCCAACATAACCACCTTATAGCGGGAGGGGGGAATGAGCAGTTCTTC.

The chain couples TRBV27 to TRBJ1-2; the match to TRBD1 covers 9 bases. The V segment lost 4 bases and the J segment 8 bases; nucleotides outside the gene matches: 14. The CDR3 consists of 16 residues. The germline V gene has CDR1 MNHEY and CDR2 SMNVEV (reference sequence). The CDR3: CASSSDSTGTGYGYTF. The CDR3, as DNA: TGTGCCAGCAGTTCCGATTCTACCGGGACAGGGTACGGCTACACCTTC.

The chain carries TRBV14 and TRBJ1-4, with 9 bases aligning to TRBD1. The CDR3 is 16 amino acids. In germline, CDR1 is SGHDN, CDR2 FVKESK. V lost 4 bases, J lost 5 bases, and 8 bases stayed unmatched. Here the CDR3 reads CASSPNTGGLNEKLFF. The DNA of the CDR3 is TGTGCCAGCAGCCCCAATACAGGGGGCTTGAATGAAAAACTGTTTTTT.

The chain joins TRBV30 to TRBJ1-4; no clear D. The germline gives CDR1 GTSNPN, CDR2 SVGIG (reference sequence). Trimming took off 3 bases at V and 5 bases at J, with 10 bases between the two ends. The CDR3 runs 13 residues. Written as DNA, the CDR3 is TGTGCCTGGAGGTTACGGGAGAATGAAAAACTGTTTTTT. It is translated as CAWRLRENEKLFF.

The J gene is TRBJ2-3, the V gene TRBV4-1, with a possible D match to TRBD2 (5 bases). V was clipped by 2 bases and J by 4 bases, with 10 bases between them. Germline V gives CDR1 MGHRA, CDR2 YSYEKL. This CDR3 has 14 amino acids. CDR3 bases: TGCGCCAGCAGCCAAAAGCGGTTCCCAGATACGCAGTATTTT. Protein product: CASSQKRFPDTQYF.

The CDR3 loop is CASGLLLRDRGSPDTQYF. The CDR3 DNA reads TGTGCTAGTGGTTTGCTCCTGAGGGACAGGGGGTCCCCAGATACGCAGTATTTT. The chain recombines TRBV12-5 with TRBJ2-3; the match to TRBD1 covers 11 bases. CDR3 length equals 18 residues. CDR1 and CDR2 from the germline V gene are LGHNT and FRNRAP. Trimming took 2 bases from V and 4 from J; bases not matched to a gene: 11.

The chain has TRBV3-1 and TRBJ2-2; D gene uncertain. The germline V and J ends were trimmed by 4 bases and 0 bases, with 18 bases remaining between them. The CDR3 sequence is 18 residues long. Germline V gene sequence: CDR1 LGHDT, CDR2 YNNKEL (reference sequence). CDR3 loop: CASSLDAFHYANTGELFF. The DNA of the CDR3 is TGTGCCAGCAGCCTCGATGCTTTTCATTATGCGAACACCGGGGAGCTGTTTTTT.

This rearrangement joins TRBV29-1 to TRBJ2-7; 9 nucleotides agree with TRBD1. V trimming: 3 bases; J trimming: 5 bases; junction bases outside the gene matches: 11. The germline V gene has CDR1 SQVTM and CDR2 ANQGSEA. This CDR3 region has 15 residues. The CDR3 is CSVDDYDRGINEQYF. The DNA for the CDR3 is TGCAGCGTTGACGACTACGACAGGGGGATCAACGAGCAGTACTTC.

For this clonotype: Here the CDR3 omits its conserved ending phenylalanine or tryptophan, so a read error is the likely source. The rearrangement joins TRBV28 to TRBJ1-1; a weak D match, TRBD1 (6 bases). Germline CDR1 is MDHEN and CDR2 is SYDVKM. The ends were cut back, 5 bases at V and 2 bases at J, with 18 bases in the middle. The CDR3 extends over 16 amino acids. For the CDR3, the DNA is TGTGCCAGCAGTGGAGATTGGGACACCACCAACACTGAAGCTTTCTCT. As protein: CASSGDWDTTNTEAFS.